Below, 26 T cell receptor beta chains from the same sample are listed, as sequenced in a study of T cell responses to AZD1222 COVID-19 vaccine. The protocol was immunoSEQ multiplex PCR, while the TCRdb copy is restricted to in-frame clones and leaves out a portion. Of some 90,000 clones listed, 89% are singletons. The sample was peripheral blood, taken on day 0 of AZD1222 vaccination. Receptors were obtained from an adult in good health.

The J gene is TRBJ2-3, the V gene TRBV19, with TRBD2 identical over 9 bases. CDR3 length: 16 residues. From germline, CDR1 is LNHDA and CDR2 SQIVND (reference sequence). The V gene end was trimmed by 3 bases and the J gene end by 3 bases; junction bases not matched to a gene: 7. The CDR3 coding sequence is TGTGCCAGTAGTATTGTCAGGACTAGCGCAACAGATACGCAGTATTTT. Protein product: CASSIVRTSATDTQYF.

The chain is built from TRBV19 and TRBJ1-1, with no clear D. The CDR3 has 12 residues. In germline, CDR1 is LNHDA, CDR2 SQIVND (reference sequence). V lost 2 bases and J 4 bases, leaving 5 bases between the germline ends. The CDR3 sequence is CASSISFTEAFF. The DNA for the CDR3 is TGTGCCAGTAGTATATCCTTCACTGAAGCTTTCTTT.

With respect to this clone: At one end the junction does not follow the germline gene, possibly because of a read error. This rearrangement joins TRBV18 to TRBJ2-7; 8 bases align to TRBD1. The CDR3 is 12 amino acids. In germline, CDR1 is KGHSH, CDR2 LQKENI. CDR3 sequence reads: CASSPPGQAKHF. CDR3 bases: TGTGCCAGCTCACCACCGGGACAGGCCAAGCACTTC.

V gene TRBV18 combines with J gene TRBJ1-6; D is uncertain. CDR3 length: 15 amino acids. V lost 3 bases and J lost 3, with 9 bases in between. Germline V gene data show CDR1 as KGHSH and CDR2 as LQKENI. For the CDR3, the DNA is TGTGCCAGCTCACCTTCAGAAATCTATAATTCACCCCTCCACTTT. Protein: CASSPSEIYNSPLHF.

The chain carries TRBV6-2 or TRBV6-3 and TRBJ1-5; D call uncertain. Germline CDR1 is MNHEY and CDR2 is SVGEGT. Trimming pared 0 bases from V and 6 bases from J, leaving 3 bases between. The CDR3 has 12 residues. Here the CDR3 DNA reads TGTGCCAGCAGTTACTCAGTTCAGCCCCAGCATTTT. This codes for CASSYSVQPQHF.

The rearrangement uses TRBV18 and TRBJ1-5; D gene ambiguous. Trimming pared 3 bases from V and 0 bases from J, leaving 21 bases between. Germline-derived CDR1 and CDR2 are KGHSH and LQKENI. The CDR3 covers 19 residues. The CDR3 DNA sequence: TGTGCCAGCTCACCCGGCAGTCTTCCTGATATTCTTAGCAATCAGCCCCAGCATTTT. Translating it yields CASSPGSLPDILSNQPQHF. Supplemented by reference TRBV18 and TRBJ1-5, the full variable domain reads NAGVMQNPRHLVRRRGQEARLRCSPMKGHSHVYWYRQLPEEGLKFMVYLQKENIIDESGMPKERFSAEFPKEGPSILRIQQVVRGDSAAYFCASSPGSLPDILSNQPQHFGDGTRLSIL.

The gene calls are TRBV29-1 and TRBJ2-1; 9 bases agree with TRBD1. J was trimmed by 5 bases and V by 3 bases; bases with no gene match: 5. This CDR3 contains 14 residues. Germline CDR1 and CDR2: SQVTM and ANQGSEA. As DNA, the CDR3 is TGCAGCGTTGAGGCCTGGACAGGGGACAATGAGCAGTTCTTC. Residues: CSVEAWTGDNEQFF.

This chain joins TRBV2 and TRBJ1-6, with TRBD1 matching 7 bases. J lost 6 bases, V lost 5 bases, and 4 bases had no gene match. The CDR3 spans 14 residues. CDR1 SNHLY and CDR2 FYNNEI come from the germline V gene. The CDR3 spells CASSLQGSNSPLHF. The DNA for the CDR3 is TGTGCCAGCAGTCTACAGGGGAGTAATTCACCCCTCCACTTT.

This chain uses TRBV2 with TRBJ1-1; D is unclear. The germline V gene has CDR1 SNHLY and CDR2 FYNNEI. V was cut by 4 bases and J by 5 bases, with 11 bases left in between. The CDR3 is made up of 13 amino acids. CDR3 nucleotides: TGTGCCAGCAGTGGAAGCGGAGGGACTGAAGCTTTCTTT. It translates to CASSGSGGTEAFF.

The chain carries TRBV2 and TRBJ1-5; a possible D gene is TRBD1 (5 bases). The germline gives CDR1 SNHLY, CDR2 FYNNEI. The CDR3 is 16 residues long. The germline V and J ends were trimmed by 5 bases and 2 bases, with 16 bases remaining between them. Written as DNA, the CDR3 is TGTGCCAGCAGTCCCCTGGGGGGGTCGGGCAATCAGCCCCAGCATTTT. Its translation: CASSPLGGSGNQPQHF.

The V gene is TRBV5-1, the J gene TRBJ1-4, with TRBD1 matching 7 bases. The CDR3 loop spans 15 amino acids. The germline CDR1 and CDR2 sequences are SGHRS and YFSETQ. With V trimmed by 3 bases and J by 3 bases, 5 bases remained unmatched. The CDR3 DNA follows: TGCGCCAGCAGCTCAGACAGGGAGTCTAATGAAAAACTGTTTTTT. This sequence encodes CASSSDRESNEKLFF.

Written as DNA, the CDR3 is TGCAGTGCTAGTAAGGTAGCGGTTGAAGAGACCCAGTACTTC. Its protein product is CSASKVAVEETQYF. The chain links TRBV20-1 to TRBJ2-5; a possible D gene is TRBD2 (6 bases). The CDR3 is 14 residues long. V was trimmed by 3 bases and J by 3 bases, leaving 14 bases between them. The V gene's germline CDR1 is DFQATT and CDR2 SNEGSKA (reference sequence).

This chain joins TRBV5-6 and TRBJ2-7; no clear D. This CDR3 is built from 11 residues. Germline V gives CDR1 SGHDT, CDR2 YYEEEE. The V and J ends lost 4 bases and 3 bases respectively, with 5 bases between them. The CDR3 reads CASSIHYEQYF. The CDR3 DNA is TGTGCCAGCAGCATACACTACGAGCAGTACTTC.

V is TRBV25-1 and J is TRBJ1-1; TRBD1 is a possible D gene (6 bases). Trimming removed 6 bases at V and 5 bases at J, with 13 bases between. The CDR3 spans 13 residues. CDR1 and CDR2 (germline): MGHDK, SYGVNS. CDR3 loop: CASSAEGGTEAFF. CDR3 nucleotide sequence: TGTGCCAGCAGCGCTGAGGGGGGGACTGAAGCTTTCTTT.

The gene calls are TRBV29-1 and TRBJ1-2, with D possibly TRBD1 on 6 matching bases. Germline CDR1 reads SQVTM; CDR2 reads ANQGSEA. CDR3 size: 14 residues. V was clipped by 1 base and J by 2 bases, with 11 bases between them. The CDR3 region is CSVEVTTGNYGYTF. The CDR3, as DNA: TGCAGCGTTGAAGTAACTACAGGGAACTATGGCTACACCTTC.

The chain employs TRBV27 and TRBJ2-7; TRBD1 matches 11 bases. The CDR3 has 18 amino acids. V lost 0 bases, J lost 2 bases, and 9 bases stayed unmatched. Germline CDR1 reads MNHEY; CDR2 reads SMNVEV (reference sequence). CDR3 in amino acids: CASSLSAVVGQGAYEQYF. CDR3 coding DNA: TGTGCCAGCAGTTTATCGGCCGTCGTGGGACAGGGGGCCTACGAGCAGTACTTC.

This clone has a single count. The chain has TRBV27 and TRBJ2-2; perhaps TRBD2 as D (5 bases). V lost 4 bases, J lost 0 bases, and 12 bases lay in between. The germline gives CDR1 MNHEY, CDR2 SMNVEV (reference sequence). This CDR3 region has 16 residues. CDR3 amino acids: CASSYRTYPNTGELFF. The CDR3 DNA is TGTGCCAGCAGTTATAGGACTTACCCGAACACCGGGGAGCTGTTTTTT.

The V gene is TRBV6-5, the J gene TRBJ1-1; no clear D gene. Germline CDR1 reads MNHEY; CDR2 reads SVGAGI. This CDR3 region has 13 residues. Trimming took off 2 bases at V and 1 base at J, with 5 bases between the two ends. Here the CDR3 reads CASSYLRNTEAFF. CDR3 DNA: TGTGCCAGCAGTTACCTGAGGAACACTGAAGCTTTCTTT.

This clone came up a few times. The rearrangement uses TRBV19 and TRBJ1-2, with 11 positions matching TRBD1. The CDR3 covers 15 residues. V gave up 3 bases and J gave up 6 bases; unmatched junction bases: 6. In germline, CDR1 is LNHDA, CDR2 SQIVND (reference sequence). The CDR3 here is CASSIRDRGNDGYTF. The CDR3 region has the DNA TGTGCCAGTAGTATCAGGGACAGGGGGAACGATGGCTACACCTTC.

The J gene is TRBJ1-2, the V gene TRBV6-5; tentative D call: TRBD1 (6 bases). V lost 6 bases to trimming and J lost 0 bases, with 11 bases between them. The V gene's germline CDR1 is MNHEY and CDR2 SVGAGI. The CDR3 has 14 amino acids. The DNA of the CDR3 is TGTGCCAGCAGGGGGACACTTGCTAACTATGGCTACACCTTC. Its protein product is CASRGTLANYGYTF.

V usage is TRBV5-1 and J usage is TRBJ1-5, with a possible D match to TRBD1 (6 bases). Germline V gene sequence: CDR1 SGHRS, CDR2 YFSETQ. V shed 5 bases and J shed 2 bases, with 29 bases lying between them. The CDR3 contains 20 residues. The CDR3 sequence is CASSILTPRGGGEGNQPQHF. The CDR3 DNA sequence: TGCGCCAGCAGTATTTTGACCCCCCGGGGAGGGGGTGAGGGCAATCAGCCCCAGCATTTT.

This clone was found once. The V call is TRBV4-2, the J call TRBJ2-1, with D uncertain. CDR1 is LGHNA and CDR2 is YNFKEQ in the germline V gene. Trimming removed 0 bases from V and 3 bases from J, with 12 bases in between. There are 16 residues in the CDR3. This CDR3 is CASSQDGPPIYNEQFF. The CDR3 DNA follows: TGTGCCAGCAGCCAAGATGGTCCCCCCATCTACAATGAGCAGTTCTTC.

This chain uses TRBV6-5 with TRBJ1-4; D not certain. The V gene lost 2 bases and the J gene lost 0 bases, with 10 bases spanning the gap. The germline V gene encodes CDR1 MNHEY and CDR2 SVGAGI. The CDR3 covers 16 residues. CDR3 in DNA: TGTGCCAGCAGTTACGGGGTAGACTCAACTAATGAAAAACTGTTTTTT. It specifies CASSYGVDSTNEKLFF.

The chain combines TRBV9 with TRBJ1-1; 7 nucleotides align to TRBD1. The CDR3 runs to 16 residues. The V gene's germline CDR1 is SGDLS and CDR2 YYNGEE. With 7 bases clipped from V and 0 bases from J, the junction kept 12 bases outside the gene matches. Here the CDR3 reads CASGDSVTGMNTEAFF. Here the CDR3 DNA reads TGTGCCAGCGGGGACTCCGTGACAGGGATGAACACTGAAGCTTTCTTT.

The gene calls are TRBV18 and TRBJ1-2; 7 bases align to TRBD1. This CDR3 region has 15 residues. The V and J ends lost 3 bases and 3 bases, in that order; junction bases with no gene match: 7. In germline, CDR1 is KGHSH, CDR2 LQKENI. The CDR3 coding sequence is TGTGCCAGCTCACCTGCCTTAACAGGGGACTATGGCTACACCTTC. Translated, it gives CASSPALTGDYGYTF. Variable domain in full (rest from reference TRBV18 and TRBJ1-2): NAGVMQNPRHLVRRRGQEARLRCSPMKGHSHVYWYRQLPEEGLKFMVYLQKENIIDESGMPKERFSAEFPKEGPSILRIQQVVRGDSAAYFCASSPALTGDYGYTFGSGTRLTVV.

In DNA, the CDR3 is TGTGCCAGCAGCTTAAACAGCGGGGGAGGGAATACGCAGTATTTT. It yields the protein CASSLNSGGGNTQYF. The chain recombines TRBV7-3 with TRBJ2-3; 8 bases are a match to TRBD2. The CDR3 length is 15 residues. Germline V CDR1 and CDR2: SGHTA, FQGTGA. The trim removed 1 base at V and 7 bases at J, leaving 7 bases unmatched.